The 17 T cell receptor beta chains presented below share a single source sample, sequenced in a study of cytomegalovirus exposure and HLA in healthy donors. PCR employed 60 Vbeta and 13 Jbeta primers. The data were produced by immunoSEQ multiplex PCR, yet TCRdb's version contains in-frame clones alone and is incomplete. Of approximately 200,000 clones detected, about 79% appear once; the ten largest clones hold 0.075% to 0.1%. Sequencing was done on a sample of PBMCs. The receptors stem from a boy younger than 10 in good health and CMV-seronegative.

The rearrangement links TRBV18 to TRBJ2-1; 9 bases line up with TRBD1. CDR3 size: 17 residues. With 1 base clipped from V and 2 bases from J, the junction kept 6 bases outside the gene matches. Germline lookup yields CDR1 KGHSH and CDR2 LQKENI. The CDR3 reads CASSPRVGTGPYNEQFF. In nucleotides, the CDR3 is TGTGCCAGCTCACCACGCGTCGGGACAGGGCCCTACAATGAGCAGTTCTTC.

The V and J genes are TRBV5-1 and TRBJ2-5; TRBD2 agrees at 7 bases. This CDR3 is built from 16 residues. The germline V gene encodes CDR1 SGHRS and CDR2 YFSETQ. The V and J ends lost 6 bases and 1 base, in that order; junction bases with no gene match: 12. The CDR3 DNA follows: TGCGCCAGCACCCCCGTCCCGCGGGGGTTCCAAGAGACCCAGTACTTC. Protein: CASTPVPRGFQETQYF.

V is TRBV6-5 and J is TRBJ1-5; D might be TRBD1 (6 bases). The V end was cut by 2 bases, the J end by 4 bases, with 6 bases between. The germline V gene has CDR1 MNHEY and CDR2 SVGAGI. The CDR3 runs to 13 residues. The CDR3 loop reads CASSYRGNQPQHF. The CDR3, as DNA: TGTGCCAGCAGTTACAGGGGGAATCAGCCCCAGCATTTT.

This clone was counted once. This chain joins TRBV7-6 and TRBJ1-6, with D perhaps matching TRBD1 (6 bases). Germline loops: CDR1 SGHVS, CDR2 FNYEAQ. The CDR3 consists of 17 residues. The V gene lost 1 base and the J gene lost 8 bases, with 18 bases spanning the gap. The CDR3 here is CASSLDLPGGRDSPLHF. The CDR3 nucleotides read TGTGCCAGCAGCTTAGATTTGCCGGGGGGCAGGGATTCACCCCTCCACTTT. Full variable domain (remainder filled in from reference TRBV7-6 and TRBJ1-6): GAGVSQSPRYKVTKRGQDVALRCDPISGHVSLYWYRQALGQGPEFLTYFNYEAQQDKSGLPNDRFSAERPEGSISTLTIQRTEQRDSAMYRCASSLDLPGGRDSPLHFGNGTRLTVT.

The chain joins TRBV11-2 to TRBJ1-4; 7 bases align to TRBD1. CDR3 length: 15 amino acids. Germline CDR1 and CDR2: SGHAT and FQNNGV. The V segment lost 5 bases and the J segment 4 bases; nucleotides outside the gene matches: 7. CDR3 sequence reads: CASSRQGSGNEKLFF. The CDR3 nucleotides are TGTGCCAGCAGCAGACAGGGTTCGGGTAATGAAAAACTGTTTTTT.

This clone was counted a few times. The chain recombines TRBV19 with TRBJ1-1; D gene unclear. The germline CDR1 and CDR2 sequences are LNHDA and SQIVND (reference sequence). V shed 3 bases and J shed 1 base, with 9 bases lying between them. This CDR3 region has 14 residues. CDR3 nucleotide sequence: TGTGCCAGTAGTATTACTGTCCCGAACACTGAAGCTTTCTTT. Its protein is CASSITVPNTEAFF.

The chain is built from TRBV6-6 and TRBJ1-6, with D maybe TRBD1 (5 bases). Germline assignment: CDR1 MNHNY and CDR2 SVGAGI (reference sequence). This CDR3 comprises 15 residues. The ends were cut back, 6 bases at V and 4 bases at J, with 13 bases in the middle. The CDR3 protein is CASSLQTAYNSPLHF. CDR3 coding DNA: TGTGCCAGCAGCCTCCAGACAGCGTATAATTCACCCCTCCACTTT.

In this sample, this clone turned up a few times. This sequence joins TRBV27 and TRBJ1-2; TRBD1 matches at 9 bases. J lost 8 bases, V lost 5 bases, and 6 bases had no gene match. The CDR3 consists of 13 residues. Germline V gives CDR1 MNHEY, CDR2 SMNVEV (reference sequence). CDR3 amino acids: CASSTGGGEGYTF. Written as DNA, the CDR3 is TGTGCCAGCAGTACAGGGGGCGGTGAAGGCTACACCTTC.

The chain links TRBV7-2 to TRBJ2-7; TRBD2 is a possible D gene (6 bases). Trimming shortened V by 5 bases and J by 1 base, and 15 bases separated the two germline ends. The CDR3 totals 15 residues. CDR1 SGHTA and CDR2 FQGNSA come from the germline V gene. CDR3 nucleotides: TGTGCCAGCAGCGTCCTTTGGGGGGATTCCTACGAGCAGTACTTC. Encoded protein: CASSVLWGDSYEQYF.

The CDR3 loop is CASSLNRAGSLNEQFF. In DNA, the CDR3 is TGTGCCAGCAGCTTAAACCGGGCGGGTAGTCTCAATGAGCAGTTCTTC. V usage is TRBV7-3 and J usage is TRBJ2-1, with a weak D call TRBD2 (5 bases). The CDR3 sequence is 16 residues long. The V gene's germline CDR1 is SGHTA and CDR2 FQGTGA. V was cut by 1 base and J by 6 bases, with 16 bases left in between.

The CDR3 reads CASGQGGNEQFF. The CDR3 nucleotides read TGTGCCAGTGGACAGGGGGGCAATGAGCAGTTCTTC. The chain carries TRBV7-2 and TRBJ2-1, with 10 positions matching TRBD1. Losses at the gene ends were 9 bases for V and 6 bases for J; bases not matched to a gene: 2. The CDR3 length is 12 residues. Germline assignment: CDR1 SGHTA and CDR2 FQGNSA.

This clone has more than one count but fewer than ten. The chain joins TRBV6-1 to TRBJ1-5; D gene unclear. V dropped 2 bases and J dropped 4 bases, with 6 bases sitting between them. CDR1 MNHNS and CDR2 SASEGT come from the germline V gene. The CDR3 contains 13 residues. In DNA, the CDR3 is TGTGCCAGCAGTGAAATCCGGAATCAGCCCCAGCATTTT. Translated: CASSEIRNQPQHF.

The chain is built from TRBV7-8 and TRBJ2-5; 15 bases align to TRBD2. Germline CDR1 SGHVS, CDR2 FQNEAQ. The CDR3 runs 17 residues. Unmatched junction bases numbered 4, after V lost 3 bases and J lost 2 bases. The chain's CDR3 is CASSLMGLAGGQETQYF. CDR3 DNA: TGTGCCAGCAGCTTGATGGGACTAGCGGGAGGACAAGAGACCCAGTACTTC.

Concerning this clone itself: At the DNA level, this CDR3 is encoded by other sequences in the same sample as well. The gene calls are TRBV13 and TRBJ1-1, with D possibly TRBD1 on 6 matching bases. Trimming shortened V by 5 bases and J by 7 bases, and 14 bases separated the two germline ends. The CDR3 runs to 13 residues. Germline lookup yields CDR1 PRHDT and CDR2 FYEKMQ (reference sequence). The CDR3, as DNA: TGTGCCAGCAGCCTTCCAACAGGGTTTGAAGCTTTCTTT. This encodes CASSLPTGFEAFF. Full variable domain (missing parts from reference TRBV13 and TRBJ1-1): AAGVIQSPRHLIKEKRETATLKCYPIPRHDTVYWYQQGPGQDPQFLISFYEKMQSDKGSIPDRFSAQQFSDYHSELNMSSLELGDSALYFCASSLPTGFEAFFGQGTRLTVV.

This chain uses TRBV10-3 with TRBJ1-2; D is uncertain. Trimming cost V 5 bases and J 8 bases, with 12 bases left between them. Looked up from germline, CDR1 is ENHRY and CDR2 is SYGVKD. This CDR3 comprises 12 residues. The CDR3 sequence is CAISRPGRGYTF. In DNA form, the CDR3 reads TGTGCCATCAGTCGACCCGGGAGAGGCTACACCTTC.

The rearrangement links TRBV7-8 to TRBJ2-3; 8 bases are a match to TRBD1. This CDR3 region has 15 residues. The germline V gene has CDR1 SGHVS and CDR2 FQNEAQ. With 1 base clipped from V and 4 bases from J, the junction kept 4 bases outside the gene matches. Here the CDR3 reads CASSLGSGGPDTQYF. The CDR3 coding sequence is TGTGCCAGCAGCTTAGGGTCAGGGGGCCCAGATACGCAGTATTTT.

The CDR3, as DNA: TGTGCCAGCAGTTACCGTGGACAGGGGCGACCCTACGAGCAGTACTTC. Protein sequence: CASSYRGQGRPYEQYF. The chain joins TRBV6-5 to TRBJ2-7; TRBD1 aligns across 9 bases. The CDR3 has 16 amino acids. With V trimmed by 2 bases and J by 2 bases, 7 bases remained unmatched. Germline V gene data show CDR1 as MNHEY and CDR2 as SVGAGI.